The sequence of this T cell receptor beta chain was determined in a study of cytomegalovirus exposure and HLA in healthy donors. Findings and caveats of the study: Earlier findings revealed that most TCR beta V segments proved productive either about 87% or about 30% of the time. Donors were assumed by presence/absence analyses to have roughly uniform sequencing depth.

The V segment lost 0 bases and the J segment 4 bases; nucleotides outside the gene matches: 4. Germline CDR1 and CDR2: SGDLS and YYNGEE. The CDR3 is made up of 16 amino acids. The PCR was carried out with 60 Vbeta primers and 13 Jbeta primers. This table comes from immunoSEQ multiplex PCR, and its TCRdb copy is limited to in-frame clones, with some not included. The sample yields about 140,000 clones, about 74% seen once. Regarding this clone: What it recognizes is unknown. Other DNA sequences within the sample encode an identical CDR3.

This rearrangement joins TRBV9 to TRBJ2-1, with 10 bases that match TRBD2. The source of this sequence is a man aged 40-55 years in good health and CMV-seronegative. Sample: PBMCs. The CDR3 DNA sequence: TGTGCCAGCAGCGTAGCGAGCGGGGGGGGTTACAATGAGCAGTTCTTC. It codes for CASSVASGGGYNEQFF.